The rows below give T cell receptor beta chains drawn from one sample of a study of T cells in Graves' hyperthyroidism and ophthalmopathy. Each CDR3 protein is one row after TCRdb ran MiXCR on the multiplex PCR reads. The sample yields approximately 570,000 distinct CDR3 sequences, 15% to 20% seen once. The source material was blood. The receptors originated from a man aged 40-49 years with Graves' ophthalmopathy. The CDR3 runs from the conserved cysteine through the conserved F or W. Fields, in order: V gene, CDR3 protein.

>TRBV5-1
CASSLQLAGDTQYF
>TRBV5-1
CASKGGSMGTDTQYF
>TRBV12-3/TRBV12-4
CASSLDNPGTQYF
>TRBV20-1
CSARDPRGNQPQHF
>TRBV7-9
CASSLARLASPVGTQYF
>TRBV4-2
CASSQDGQGGYTQYF
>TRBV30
CAWSLRVGNTIYF
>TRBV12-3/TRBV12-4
CASREGGQPQHF
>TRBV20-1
CSASSGGSEKLFF
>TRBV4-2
CASSPPGTSHEQFF
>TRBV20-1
CSAARTGSTDTQYF
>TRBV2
CASSGTSRAGHF
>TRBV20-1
CSALPGGTSTDTQYF
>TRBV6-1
CASSTGSVANTGELFF
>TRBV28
CAGGQGKNTEAFF
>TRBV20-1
CSAIVPRGNEQFF
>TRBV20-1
CSASLTRRPPYEQYF
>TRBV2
CASRGLPREQYF
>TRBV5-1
CASSLDAAVNYNEQFF
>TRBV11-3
CASSLGSVGSYEQYF
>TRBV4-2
CASSQGGDSEAFF
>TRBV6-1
CASLDRGQTEAFF
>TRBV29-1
CSVYQTNEKLFF
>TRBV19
CASTLLSTGANVLTF
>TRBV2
CASKSEVDTQYF
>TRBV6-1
CASTLDRVVTGAFF
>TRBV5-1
CASSSSAGETQYF
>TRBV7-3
CASSRTPGSGELFF
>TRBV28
CASSLGLVFNEQFF
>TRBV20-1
CSASVLNAGGPYEQFF
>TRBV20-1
CSARAGTSGYNEQFF
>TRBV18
CASSEGAQGKWNTEAFF
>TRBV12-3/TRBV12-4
CASRPGTGGEQYF
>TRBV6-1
CASTPSGRVPPETQYF
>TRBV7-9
CASSLVPRGGYEQYF
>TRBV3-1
CASSLRQGSYEQYF
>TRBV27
CASSLKVSTDTQYF
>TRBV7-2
CASSPRASSNQPQHF
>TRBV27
CASSLSGRGTEAFF
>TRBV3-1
CASSQVVGTGSPLHF
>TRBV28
CASTPGTHYGYTF
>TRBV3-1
CASSPQDRASYEQYF
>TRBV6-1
CASSSSGLVYNEQFF
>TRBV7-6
CASSLDFSSYNEQFF
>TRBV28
CASSNQAGELFF